The 5 T cell receptor beta chains below were found in one sample sequenced in a study of CD8 T cells in Susac syndrome (dated by TCRdb to about 2019). The library was generated by the immunoSEQ multiplex PCR assay. RNA was extracted using the RNeasy kit, and roughly 0.5 to 1 ug of the RNA was reverse transcribed with random hexamers. TCRdb reprocessed the public reads (quality trimming at Q25 with fastp, clone calling with MiXCR) and kept in-frame beta chains. Rows with a matching CDR3 protein are joined into one entry that keeps the most common DNA and genes. This sample holds 150,000 to 200,000 distinct CDR3 sequences; 95% were observed only once. The ten top clones hold about 0.093% of the sample. What was sequenced was CD4+ T cells from PBMCs. The receptor set was obtained from a human donor with multiple sclerosis.

CDR3 sequence reads: CASSYETLSNQPQHF. In DNA form, the CDR3 reads TGTGCCAGCAGTTATGAGACTCTGAGCAATCAGCCCCAGCATTTT. V usage is TRBV12-3 or TRBV12-4 and J usage is TRBJ1-5; D remains ambiguous. The V end was cut by 4 bases, the J end by 1 base, with 11 bases between. CDR3 length: 15 amino acids.

J is TRBJ1-6 and V is TRBV9; D unclear. The CDR3 runs 16 residues. V was pared by 4 bases and J by 0 bases, with 11 bases between. Germline values: CDR1 SGDLS, CDR2 YYNGEE. The CDR3 sequence: CASSHGRSSYNSPLHF. The CDR3 nucleotides read TGTGCCAGCAGCCATGGCAGAAGCTCCTATAATTCACCCCTCCACTTT.

The rearrangement joins TRBV6-2 or TRBV6-3 to TRBJ2-3; TRBD2 matches at 9 bases. Germline V gene lookup returns CDR1 MNHEY and CDR2 SVGEGT. J was trimmed by 4 bases and V by 2 bases; bases with no gene match: 1. CDR3 length: 14 amino acids. The DNA of the CDR3 is TGTGCCAGCAGTTACGCGGGGGGGCCAGATACGCAGTATTTT. It translates to CASSYAGGPDTQYF.

This sequence joins TRBV5-4 and TRBJ2-2; D unclear. V was cut by 4 bases and J by 6 bases, with 13 bases left in between. The CDR3 runs to 14 residues. From germline, CDR1 is SGHNT and CDR2 YYREEE (reference sequence). CDR3 amino acids: CASSPQSTAGELFF. The DNA of the CDR3 is TGTGCCAGCAGCCCCCAAAGTACGGCCGGGGAGCTGTTTTTT.

This chain connects TRBV9 to TRBJ1-1; TRBD1 might be the D (6 bases). Trimming removed 5 bases at V and 7 bases at J, with 18 bases between. The CDR3 spans 14 residues. CDR1 and CDR2 from the germline V gene are SGDLS and YYNGEE. CDR3: CASRRTGNNGEAFF. The CDR3 region has the DNA TGTGCCAGCAGACGTACAGGGAATAACGGTGAAGCTTTCTTT.